The 8 T cell receptor beta chains presented below share a single source sample, sequenced in a study of blood T cell repertoires in COVID-19. The assay was immunoSEQ multiplex PCR, and TCRdb's table has in-frame clones only and misses some. The sample shows fewer than 200,000 clones, 80% to 90% of them seen only once. The source material was peripheral blood. The receptors shown here come from a man aged 35 to 55 who had recovered from COVID-19.

This clone was seen only once. CDR3 coding DNA: TGTGCCAGCGGGGGACCGGGACAGGGGTTGGGTGAGCAGTTCTTC. It encodes CASGGPGQGLGEQFF. This chain uses TRBV16 with TRBJ2-1; 10 nucleotides align to TRBD1. Germline V gene lookup returns CDR1 KGHSY and CDR2 FQNENV. The CDR3 covers 15 residues. With V trimmed by 8 bases and J by 9 bases, 13 bases remained unmatched.

This chain connects TRBV29-1 to TRBJ2-1; D gene ambiguous. Per germline, CDR1 SQVTM and CDR2 ANQGSEA. V lost 6 bases to trimming and J lost 7 bases, with 16 bases between them. The CDR3 has 13 amino acids. CDR3 in DNA: TGCAGCGTCATGAGCCCCCTCGAGAATGAGCAGTTCTTC. This gives the protein CSVMSPLENEQFF.

This clone was observed many times. The chain links TRBV19 to TRBJ2-2; D is perhaps TRBD2 (6 bases). Germline CDR1 reads LNHDA; CDR2 reads SQIVND (reference sequence). CDR3 length equals 15 residues. Between the trimmed V and J ends, which lost 8 bases and 0 bases, there was a span of 13 bases. CDR3 DNA sequence: TGTGCCAGTCGTGGCGGGGCTTCGAACACCGGGGAGCTGTTTTTT. The encoded protein is CASRGGASNTGELFF.

This rearrangement joins TRBV6-5 to TRBJ1-2, with D perhaps TRBD1 (5 bases). V was shortened by 2 bases and J by 2 bases, with 12 bases between the two germline ends. This CDR3 is 15 amino acids long. Germline CDR1 and CDR2: MNHEY and SVGAGI. The CDR3 sequence is CASSYSAGKNYGYTF. CDR3 in DNA: TGTGCCAGCAGTTACAGTGCAGGGAAGAACTATGGCTACACCTTC.

Concerning this clone: In the same sample, other DNA sequences code for this CDR3. The V call is TRBV19, the J call TRBJ2-1, with 9 bases aligning to TRBD2. This CDR3 is built from 16 residues. Looked up from germline, CDR1 is LNHDA and CDR2 is SQIVND (reference sequence). Germline trimming cut 1 base from V and 2 bases from J; bases unmatched to any gene: 3. The CDR3 region is CASSIGAGGPYNEQFF. The CDR3 DNA reads TGTGCCAGTAGTATAGGGGCGGGAGGGCCCTACAATGAGCAGTTCTTC.

This chain connects TRBV28 to TRBJ1-3; 9 nucleotides line up with TRBD1. Germline V gene sequence: CDR1 MDHEN, CDR2 SYDVKM. Trimming cost V 4 bases and J 0 bases; bases outside gene matches: 7. This CDR3 is built from 17 residues. CDR3 sequence (DNA): TGTGCCAGCAGTTCTCCGGGACAGGGAAGCTCTGGAAACACCATATATTTT. Translating it yields CASSSPGQGSSGNTIYF.

The V and J genes are TRBV7-6 and TRBJ2-7, with TRBD1 matching 7 bases. CDR3 size: 13 residues. After removal of 6 bases from V and 6 bases from J, the junction contained 8 bases not matched to a gene. Germline V CDR1 and CDR2: SGHVS, FNYEAQ. CDR3 in amino acids: CASSSTGSSEQYF. CDR3 coding DNA: TGTGCCAGCAGTTCGACAGGGAGCAGCGAGCAGTACTTC.

The chain is built from TRBV11-2 and TRBJ1-3, with 12 bases that match TRBD1. The CDR3 consists of 16 residues. V dropped 5 bases and J dropped 1; count of bases not matched to a gene: 3. The germline gives CDR1 SGHAT, CDR2 FQNNGV. CDR3 sequence: CASSPGQGASGNTIYF. The CDR3 DNA reads TGTGCCAGCAGCCCGGGACAGGGGGCTTCTGGAAACACCATATATTTT.